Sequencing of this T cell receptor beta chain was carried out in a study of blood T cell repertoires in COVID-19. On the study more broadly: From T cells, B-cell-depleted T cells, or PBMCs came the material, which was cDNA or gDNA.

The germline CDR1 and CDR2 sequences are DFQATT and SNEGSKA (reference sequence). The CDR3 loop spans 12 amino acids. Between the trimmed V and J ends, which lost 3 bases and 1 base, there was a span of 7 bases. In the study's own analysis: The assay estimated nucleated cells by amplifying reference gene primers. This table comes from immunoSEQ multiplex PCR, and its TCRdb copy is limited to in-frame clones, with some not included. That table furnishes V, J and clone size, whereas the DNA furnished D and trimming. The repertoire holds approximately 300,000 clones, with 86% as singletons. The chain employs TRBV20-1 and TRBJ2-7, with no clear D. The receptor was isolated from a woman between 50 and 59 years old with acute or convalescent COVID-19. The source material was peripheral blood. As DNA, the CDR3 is TGCAGTGCTAGTGCGTCTTCCTACGAGCAGTACTTC. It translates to CSASASSYEQYF.